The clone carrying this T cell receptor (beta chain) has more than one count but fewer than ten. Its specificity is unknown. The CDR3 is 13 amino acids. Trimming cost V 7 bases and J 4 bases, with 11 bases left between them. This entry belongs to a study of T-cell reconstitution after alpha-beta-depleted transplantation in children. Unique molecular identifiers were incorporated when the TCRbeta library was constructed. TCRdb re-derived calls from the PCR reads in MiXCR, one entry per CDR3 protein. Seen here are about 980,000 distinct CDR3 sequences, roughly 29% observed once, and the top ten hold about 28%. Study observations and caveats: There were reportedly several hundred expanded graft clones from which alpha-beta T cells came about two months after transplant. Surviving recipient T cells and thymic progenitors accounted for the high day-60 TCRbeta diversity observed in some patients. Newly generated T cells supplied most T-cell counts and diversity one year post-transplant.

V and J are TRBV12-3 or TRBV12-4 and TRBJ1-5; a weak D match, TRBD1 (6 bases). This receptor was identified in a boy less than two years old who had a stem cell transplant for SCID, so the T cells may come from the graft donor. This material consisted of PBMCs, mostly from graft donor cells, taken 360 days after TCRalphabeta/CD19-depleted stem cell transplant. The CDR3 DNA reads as TGTGCCAGCACAGGGGACTCAAATCAGCCCCAGCATTTT. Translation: CASTGDSNQPQHF.